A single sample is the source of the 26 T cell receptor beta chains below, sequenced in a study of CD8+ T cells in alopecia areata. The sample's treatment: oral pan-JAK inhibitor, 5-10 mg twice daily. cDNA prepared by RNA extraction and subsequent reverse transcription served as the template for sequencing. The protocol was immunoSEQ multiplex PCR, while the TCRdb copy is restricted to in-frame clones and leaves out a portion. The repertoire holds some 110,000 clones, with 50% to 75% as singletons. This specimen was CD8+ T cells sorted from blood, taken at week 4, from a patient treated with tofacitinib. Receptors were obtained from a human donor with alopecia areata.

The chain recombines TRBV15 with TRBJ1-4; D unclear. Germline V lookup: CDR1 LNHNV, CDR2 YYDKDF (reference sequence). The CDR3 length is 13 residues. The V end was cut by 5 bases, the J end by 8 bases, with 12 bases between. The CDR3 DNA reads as TGTGCCACCAGCGGGCCTCTGAGGGAAAAACTGTTTTTT. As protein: CATSGPLREKLFF.

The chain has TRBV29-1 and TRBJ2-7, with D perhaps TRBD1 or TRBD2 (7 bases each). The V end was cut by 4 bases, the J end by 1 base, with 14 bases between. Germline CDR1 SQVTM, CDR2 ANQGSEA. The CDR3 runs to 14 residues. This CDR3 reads CSVVQGGNSYEQYF. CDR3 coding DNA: TGCAGCGTTGTTCAGGGGGGGAATTCCTACGAGCAGTACTTC.

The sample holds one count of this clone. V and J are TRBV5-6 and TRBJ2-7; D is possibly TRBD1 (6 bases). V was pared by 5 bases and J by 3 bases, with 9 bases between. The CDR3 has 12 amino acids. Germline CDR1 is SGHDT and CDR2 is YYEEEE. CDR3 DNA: TGTGCCAGCAGTTCACAGGGCTACGAGCAGTACTTC. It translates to CASSSQGYEQYF.

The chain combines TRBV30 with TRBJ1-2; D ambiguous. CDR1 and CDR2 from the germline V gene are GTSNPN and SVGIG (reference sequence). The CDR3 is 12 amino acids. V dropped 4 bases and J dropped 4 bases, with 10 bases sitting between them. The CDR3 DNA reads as TGTGCCTGGAAGGTTCGAGTCTATGGCTACACCTTC. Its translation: CAWKVRVYGYTF.

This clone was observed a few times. CDR3 coding DNA: TGTGCCAGCCTCGGCAGGGGAAAGACCCAGTACTTC. Translation gives CASLGRGKTQYF. V usage is TRBV2 and J usage is TRBJ2-5; a possible D gene is TRBD1 (6 bases). The CDR3 length is 12 residues. Germline CDR1 and CDR2: SNHLY and FYNNEI. Trimming stripped 8 bases from V and 6 bases from J, with 13 bases between.

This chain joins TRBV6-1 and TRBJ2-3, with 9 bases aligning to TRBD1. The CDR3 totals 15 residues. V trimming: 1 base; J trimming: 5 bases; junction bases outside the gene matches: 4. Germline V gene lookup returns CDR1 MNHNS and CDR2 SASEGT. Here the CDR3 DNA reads TGTGCCAGCAGTGAAGAACAGGGGGCCGTAGATACGCAGTATTTT. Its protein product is CASSEEQGAVDTQYF.

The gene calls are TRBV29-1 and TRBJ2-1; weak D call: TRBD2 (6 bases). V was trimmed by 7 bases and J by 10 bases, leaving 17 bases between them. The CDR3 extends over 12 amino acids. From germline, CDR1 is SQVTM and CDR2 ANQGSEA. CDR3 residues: CSARPRGVEQFF. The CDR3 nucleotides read TGCAGCGCCCGGCCCCGCGGGGTCGAGCAGTTCTTC.

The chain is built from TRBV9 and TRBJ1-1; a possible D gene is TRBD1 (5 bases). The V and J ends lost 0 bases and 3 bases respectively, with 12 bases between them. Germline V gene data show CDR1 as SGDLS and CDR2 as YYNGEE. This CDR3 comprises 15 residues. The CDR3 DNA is TGTGCCAGCAGCGTAGGATCCCTAGGGGACACTGAAGCTTTCTTT. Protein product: CASSVGSLGDTEAFF.

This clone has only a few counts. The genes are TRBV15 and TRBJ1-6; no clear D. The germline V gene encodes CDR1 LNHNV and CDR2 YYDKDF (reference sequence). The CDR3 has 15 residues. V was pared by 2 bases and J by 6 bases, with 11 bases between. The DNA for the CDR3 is TGTGCCACCAGCAGAAGTCTACAAATTAATTCACCCCTCCACTTT. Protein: CATSRSLQINSPLHF.

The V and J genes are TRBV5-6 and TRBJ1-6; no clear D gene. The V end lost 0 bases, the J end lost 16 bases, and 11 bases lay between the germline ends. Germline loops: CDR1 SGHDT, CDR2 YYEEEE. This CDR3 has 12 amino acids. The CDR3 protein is CASSLGTARLHF. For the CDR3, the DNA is TGTGCCAGCAGCTTGGGGACCGCGAGGCTCCACTTT.

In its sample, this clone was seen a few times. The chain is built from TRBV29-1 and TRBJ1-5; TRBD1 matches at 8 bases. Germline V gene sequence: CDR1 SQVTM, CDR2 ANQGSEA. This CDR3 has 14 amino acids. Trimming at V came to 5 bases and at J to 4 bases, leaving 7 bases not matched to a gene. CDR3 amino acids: CSVRTGDRNQPQHF. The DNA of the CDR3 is TGCAGCGTTCGAACCGGGGACAGGAATCAGCCCCAGCATTTT.

CDR3 nucleotide sequence: TGCAGCGTTGACCTGACCGGGAACACTGAAGCTTTCTTT. This gives the protein CSVDLTGNTEAFF. This chain connects TRBV29-1 to TRBJ1-1; D unclear. Trimming stripped 3 bases from V and 1 base from J, with 9 bases between. The CDR3 consists of 13 residues. Germline CDR1 reads SQVTM; CDR2 reads ANQGSEA.

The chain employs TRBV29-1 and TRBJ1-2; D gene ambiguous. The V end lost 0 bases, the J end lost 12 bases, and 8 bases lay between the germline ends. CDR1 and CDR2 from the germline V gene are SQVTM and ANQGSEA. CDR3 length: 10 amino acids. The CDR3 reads CSVEDLSHTF. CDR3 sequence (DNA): TGCAGCGTTGAAGATCTAAGCCACACCTTC.

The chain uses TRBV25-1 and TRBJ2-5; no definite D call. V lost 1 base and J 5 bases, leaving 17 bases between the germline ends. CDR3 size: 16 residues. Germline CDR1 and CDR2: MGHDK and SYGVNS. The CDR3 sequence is CASSEFRVSPKETQYF. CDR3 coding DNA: TGTGCCAGCAGTGAATTCCGGGTGTCCCCCAAGGAGACCCAGTACTTC. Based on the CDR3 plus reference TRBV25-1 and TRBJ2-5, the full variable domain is EADIYQTPRYLVIGTGKKITLECSQTMGHDKMYWYQQDPGMELHLIHYSYGVNSTEKGDLSSESTVSRIRTEHFPLTLESARPSHTSQYLCASSEFRVSPKETQYFGPGTRLLVL.

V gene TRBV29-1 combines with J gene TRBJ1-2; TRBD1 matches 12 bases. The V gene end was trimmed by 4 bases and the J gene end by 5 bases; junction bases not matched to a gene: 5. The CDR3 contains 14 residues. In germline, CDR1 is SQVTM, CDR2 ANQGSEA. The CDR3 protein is CSVVGTGGVYGYTF. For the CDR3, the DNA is TGCAGCGTTGTGGGGACAGGGGGCGTATATGGCTACACCTTC.

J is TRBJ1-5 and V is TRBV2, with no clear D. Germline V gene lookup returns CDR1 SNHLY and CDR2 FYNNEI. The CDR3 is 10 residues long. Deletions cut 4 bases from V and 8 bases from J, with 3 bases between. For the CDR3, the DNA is TGTGCCAGCAGTGCCAAGCCCCAGCATTTT. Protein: CASSAKPQHF.

The CDR3: CSVEKGGWGYEQYF. The CDR3 coding sequence is TGCAGCGTTGAAAAAGGGGGCTGGGGGTACGAGCAGTACTTC. The V call is TRBV29-1, the J call TRBJ2-7; 7 nucleotides align to TRBD1. The germline gives CDR1 SQVTM, CDR2 ANQGSEA. The CDR3 sequence is 14 residues long. Unmatched junction bases numbered 8, after V lost 2 bases and J lost 4 bases.

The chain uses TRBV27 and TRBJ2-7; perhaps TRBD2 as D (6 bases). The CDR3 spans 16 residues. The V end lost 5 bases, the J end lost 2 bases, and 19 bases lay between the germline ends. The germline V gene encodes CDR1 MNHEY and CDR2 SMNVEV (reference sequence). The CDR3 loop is CASSPQTRDSAYEQYF. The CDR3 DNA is TGTGCCAGCAGTCCCCAGACCCGGGACTCTGCCTACGAGCAGTACTTC.

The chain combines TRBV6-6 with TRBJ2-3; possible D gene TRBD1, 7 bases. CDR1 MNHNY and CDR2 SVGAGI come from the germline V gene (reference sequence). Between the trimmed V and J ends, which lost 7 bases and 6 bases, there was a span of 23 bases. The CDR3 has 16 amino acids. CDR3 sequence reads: CASTEGGGLRLDTQYF. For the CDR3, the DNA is TGTGCCAGCACCGAAGGAGGGGGCTTGAGGTTGGATACGCAGTATTTT.

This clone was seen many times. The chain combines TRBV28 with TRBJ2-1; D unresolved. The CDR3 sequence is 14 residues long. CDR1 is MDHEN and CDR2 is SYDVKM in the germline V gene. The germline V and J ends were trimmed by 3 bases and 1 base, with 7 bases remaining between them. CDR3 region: CASSFFSSYNEQFF. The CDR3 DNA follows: TGTGCCAGCAGTTTCTTCTCATCCTACAATGAGCAGTTCTTC.

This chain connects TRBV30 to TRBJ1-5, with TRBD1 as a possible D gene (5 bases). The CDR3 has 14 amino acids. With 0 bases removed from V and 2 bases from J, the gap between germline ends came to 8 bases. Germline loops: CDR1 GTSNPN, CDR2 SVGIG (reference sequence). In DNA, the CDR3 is TGTGCCTGGAGTGTACCGGGGGGCAATCAGCCCCAGCATTTT. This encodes CAWSVPGGNQPQHF.

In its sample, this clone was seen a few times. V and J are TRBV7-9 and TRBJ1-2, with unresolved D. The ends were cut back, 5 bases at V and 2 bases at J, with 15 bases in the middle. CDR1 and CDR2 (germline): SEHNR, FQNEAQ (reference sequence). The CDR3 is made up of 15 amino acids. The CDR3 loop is CASSRMLRTNYGYTF. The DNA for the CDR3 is TGTGCCAGCAGCCGAATGTTACGCACCAACTATGGCTACACCTTC.

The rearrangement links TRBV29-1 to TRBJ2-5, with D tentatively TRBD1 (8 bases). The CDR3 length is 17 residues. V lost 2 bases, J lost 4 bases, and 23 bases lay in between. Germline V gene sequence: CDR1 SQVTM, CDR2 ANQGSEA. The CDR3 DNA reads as TGCAGCGTTGAACCCAGGGGGCGCGGAGCGGGACTAGAGACCCAGTACTTC. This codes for CSVEPRGRGAGLETQYF.

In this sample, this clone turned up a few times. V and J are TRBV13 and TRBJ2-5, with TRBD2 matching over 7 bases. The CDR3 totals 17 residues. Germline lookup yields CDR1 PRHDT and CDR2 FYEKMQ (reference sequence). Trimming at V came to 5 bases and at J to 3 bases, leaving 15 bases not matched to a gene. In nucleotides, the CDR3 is TGTGCCAGCAGCCGCACTCCCCCCAGCGGGATTAAAGAGACCCAGTACTTC. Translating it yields CASSRTPPSGIKETQYF. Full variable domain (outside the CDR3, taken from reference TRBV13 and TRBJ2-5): AAGVIQSPRHLIKEKRETATLKCYPIPRHDTVYWYQQGPGQDPQFLISFYEKMQSDKGSIPDRFSAQQFSDYHSELNMSSLELGDSALYFCASSRTPPSGIKETQYFGPGTRLLVL.

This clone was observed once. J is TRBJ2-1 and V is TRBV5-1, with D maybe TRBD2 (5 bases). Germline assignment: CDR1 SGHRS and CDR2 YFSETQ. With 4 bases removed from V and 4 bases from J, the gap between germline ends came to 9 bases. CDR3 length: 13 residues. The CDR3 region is CASSPPGYNEQFF. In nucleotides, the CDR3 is TGCGCCAGCAGCCCACCGGGGTACAATGAGCAGTTCTTC.

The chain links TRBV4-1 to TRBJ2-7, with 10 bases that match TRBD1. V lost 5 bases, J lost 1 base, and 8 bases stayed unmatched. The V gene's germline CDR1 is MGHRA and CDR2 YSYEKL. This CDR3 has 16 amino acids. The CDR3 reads CASSGPGQGTSYEQYF. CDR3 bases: TGCGCCAGCAGCGGTCCGGGACAGGGGACATCCTACGAGCAGTACTTC.